The TCR beta chain described here comes from a study of CD8+CD57+ T cells in acquired aplastic anemia. Study details: Average DNA yield from sorted CD4+ and CD8+ cells was approximately 3.2 ug. Findings of the study overall: The study identified about 30 CD8+ CDR3 sequences shared by patients and controls. Patient and control CD8+ Simpson's diversity was not significantly different.

This CDR3 has 13 amino acids. Deletions cut 6 bases from V and 10 bases from J, with 13 bases between. Genomic DNA constituted the template upon which TCR beta VDJ and CDR3 profiling was performed. TCRdb re-called the reads with MiXCR, one entry per CDR3 protein. In the table there are 400,000 to 600,000 distinct CDR3 sequences, around 30% of which are singletons. Patients chosen for sequencing had CD8+CD57+ cells that had expanded, as shown by flow cytometry. No patient had been given any therapy when blood was sampled. This clonotype was picked up many times. Its target is not known. What was sequenced was sorted CD4+, CD8+, or CD8+CD57+ T cells (not recorded which) from PBMCs. The rearrangement joins TRBV12-3 or TRBV12-4 to TRBJ1-6; D remains unclear. The source is a human donor with aplastic anemia. In DNA form, the CDR3 reads TGTGCCAGCAGGGACGAGGGAGACTCACCCCTCCACTTT. Its translation: CASRDEGDSPLHF.